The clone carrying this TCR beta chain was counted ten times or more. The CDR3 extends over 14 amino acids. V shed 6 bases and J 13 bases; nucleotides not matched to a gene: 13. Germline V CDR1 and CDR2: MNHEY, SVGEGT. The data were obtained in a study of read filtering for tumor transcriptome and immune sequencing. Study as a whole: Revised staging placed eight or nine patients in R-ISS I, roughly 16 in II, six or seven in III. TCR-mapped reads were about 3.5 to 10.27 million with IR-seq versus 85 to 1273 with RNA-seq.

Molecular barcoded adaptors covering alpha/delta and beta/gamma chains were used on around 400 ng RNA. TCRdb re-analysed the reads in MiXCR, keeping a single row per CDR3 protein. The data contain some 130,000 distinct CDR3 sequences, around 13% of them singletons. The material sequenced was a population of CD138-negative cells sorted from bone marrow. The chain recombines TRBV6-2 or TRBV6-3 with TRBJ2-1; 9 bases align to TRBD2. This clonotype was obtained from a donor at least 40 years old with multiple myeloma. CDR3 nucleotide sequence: TGTGCCAGCAGGAGCGCGGGAGGGCCGTTGGCACAGTTCTTC. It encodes CASRSAGGPLAQFF.